What follows describes a single T cell receptor beta chain. These data originate in a study of blood T cell repertoires in COVID-19. Adults between roughly 18 and 95 years of age took part from approximately 24 US areas. Per the study methods: Using reference gene primer amplification, nucleated cell counts were estimated. Data came from immunoSEQ multiplex PCR; TCRdb stores just in-frame clones and leaves some out. V and J calls plus clone size are reproduced from that table; the DNA served to infer D and trimming. The sample shows 150,000 to 200,000 clones, around four fifths of them seen only once. Per the germline V gene, CDR1 is LGHDT and CDR2 is YNNKEL (reference sequence). V lost 4 bases and J 5 bases, leaving 23 bases between the germline ends. There are 17 residues in the CDR3.

The V and J genes are TRBV3-1 (or the pseudogene TRBV3-2) and TRBJ1-2, with D tentatively TRBD1 (5 bases). This receptor was obtained from a woman aged 55-70 years who had recovered from COVID-19. Material for sequencing was PBMCs or T cells enriched from blood (not recorded which). Here the CDR3 DNA reads TGTGCCAGCAGCCCGCGGGCAGCGCAAGCCCGGGGGTATGGCTACACCTTC. Translated: CASSPRAAQARGYGYTF.